These 21 T cell receptor beta chains share one sample of origin, sequenced in a study of T cell responses to AZD1222 COVID-19 vaccine. Assay: immunoSEQ multiplex PCR; the TCRdb copy retains only in-frame clones and omits some. The data contain more than 100,000 clones, approximately 94% of them singletons. The material sequenced was peripheral blood, taken 28 days after the second AZD1222 dose. These receptors came from an adult who received the AZD1222 COVID-19 vaccine.

CDR3 bases: TGTGCCAGCTCCCCCTGGAGGTCCCGGGCTGAAGCTTTCTTT. Translating gives CASSPWRSRAEAFF. The chain joins TRBV18 to TRBJ1-1; D gene ambiguous. Looked up from germline, CDR1 is KGHSH and CDR2 is LQKENI. V was cut by 6 bases and J by 6 bases, with 17 bases left in between. CDR3 length equals 14 residues.

This clone was found once. The chain uses TRBV7-2 and TRBJ1-1; no clear D. Germline assignment: CDR1 SGHTA and CDR2 FQGNSA. Trimming took 1 base from V and 1 from J, leaving 4 bases between them. The CDR3 is 13 amino acids. CDR3 sequence: CASSLVGNTEAFF. The CDR3 DNA reads as TGTGCCAGCAGCTTAGTGGGGAACACTGAAGCTTTCTTT.

The rearrangement joins TRBV10-1 to TRBJ2-5, with D unresolved. With 1 base removed from V and 4 bases from J, the gap between germline ends came to 13 bases. This CDR3 is built from 15 residues. Germline CDR1 reads WNHNN; CDR2 reads SYGVQD (reference sequence). CDR3 sequence: CASSELTPRPETQYF. CDR3 sequence (DNA): TGCGCCAGCAGTGAGTTAACCCCGAGGCCAGAGACCCAGTACTTC.

This rearrangement joins TRBV20-1 to TRBJ2-2; a possible D gene is TRBD1 (6 bases). V dropped 3 bases and J dropped 7 bases, with 21 bases sitting between them. This CDR3 contains 16 residues. The V gene's germline CDR1 is DFQATT and CDR2 SNEGSKA (reference sequence). The CDR3 DNA reads as TGCAGTGCTAGTACCCACCTTCGGCAGGGGATCGGGGAGCTGTTTTTT. Amino acid sequence: CSASTHLRQGIGELFF.

The chain is built from TRBV4-1 and TRBJ2-7, with D perhaps TRBD1 or TRBD2 (5 bases each). Per the germline V gene, CDR1 is MGHRA and CDR2 is YSYEKL. The CDR3 covers 15 residues. V was trimmed by 4 bases and J by 2 bases, leaving 15 bases between them. The CDR3 DNA reads TGCGCCAGCAGCCCACTAGGGACCGGGACCTACGAGCAGTACTTC. This codes for CASSPLGTGTYEQYF.

The gene calls are TRBV2 and TRBJ1-3, with D perhaps TRBD1 (5 bases). CDR1 SNHLY and CDR2 FYNNEI come from the germline V gene. The CDR3 runs to 13 residues. V was cut by 10 bases and J by 3 bases, with 13 bases left in between. The CDR3 is CAMDTSIGNTIYF. The CDR3, as DNA: TGTGCCATGGACACCTCAATTGGAAACACCATATATTTT.

J is TRBJ2-3 and V is TRBV9; 7 nucleotides agree with TRBD2. Germline CDR1 SGDLS, CDR2 YYNGEE. J was trimmed by 3 bases and V by 4 bases; bases with no gene match: 11. This CDR3 comprises 16 residues. CDR3 in DNA: TGTGCCAGCAGCCCGCACCCGGGGGAGGGGACAGATACGCAGTATTTT. Its translation: CASSPHPGEGTDTQYF.

The chain has TRBV3-1 (or the pseudogene TRBV3-2) and TRBJ1-1, with 9 bases lining up with TRBD1. J lost 10 bases, V lost 1 base, and 10 bases had no gene match. The length of the CDR3 is 15 residues. Germline V gene lookup returns CDR1 LGHDT and CDR2 YNNKEL (reference sequence). CDR3 amino acids: CASSQGVRGTGLAFF. CDR3 nucleotides: TGTGCCAGCAGCCAAGGGGTTCGGGGGACAGGGCTAGCTTTCTTT.

The chain recombines TRBV7-9 with TRBJ2-3; possibly TRBD1 for D (5 bases). V lost 4 bases and J lost 8, with 16 bases in between. CDR1 and CDR2 from the germline V gene are SEHNR and FQNEAQ (reference sequence). The length of the CDR3 is 14 residues. The CDR3 coding sequence is TGTGCCAGCAGCTCCGCCGGACAAGGTGGTACGCAGTATTTT. It yields the protein CASSSAGQGGTQYF. Using reference TRBV7-9 and TRBJ2-3 for the parts outside the CDR3, the full variable domain is DTGVSQNPRHKITKRGQNVTFRCDPISEHNRLYWYRQTLGQGPEFLTYFQNEAQLEKSRLLSDRFSAERPKGSFSTLEIQRTEQGDSAMYLCASSSAGQGGTQYFGPGTRLTVL.

V usage is TRBV30 and J usage is TRBJ1-5; D not certain. The CDR3 sequence is 13 residues long. Deletions cut 3 bases from V and 6 bases from J, with 12 bases between. Looked up from germline, CDR1 is GTSNPN and CDR2 is SVGIG (reference sequence). The CDR3 loop reads CAWSLDRRQPQHF. As DNA, the CDR3 is TGTGCCTGGAGCCTCGATCGTCGTCAGCCCCAGCATTTT.

The V gene is TRBV9, the J gene TRBJ2-2; the D gene is possibly TRBD1 (5 bases). The germline V gene has CDR1 SGDLS and CDR2 YYNGEE. Trimming removed 2 bases from V and 2 bases from J, with 10 bases in between. The CDR3 runs 15 residues. CDR3 DNA: TGTGCCAGCAGCGTCGACAGCTTTAACACCGGGGAGCTGTTTTTT. Protein product: CASSVDSFNTGELFF.

This chain joins TRBV7-9 and TRBJ1-6; TRBD1 matches at 7 bases. This CDR3 has 14 residues. V dropped 6 bases and J dropped 7; count of bases not matched to a gene: 6. The V gene's germline CDR1 is SEHNR and CDR2 FQNEAQ (reference sequence). The CDR3 bases are TGTGCCAGCAGATCGGGGACAGTAAATTCACCCCTCCACTTT. It translates to CASRSGTVNSPLHF.

The rearrangement joins TRBV5-4 to TRBJ2-5; the D is unclear. Germline lookup yields CDR1 SGHNT and CDR2 YYREEE (reference sequence). The CDR3 has 14 residues. Trimming removed 1 base at V and 1 base at J, with 8 bases between. The CDR3 bases are TGTGCCAGCAGCTTGATCCCGACCCAAGAGACCCAGTACTTC. As protein: CASSLIPTQETQYF.

The rearrangement uses TRBV23-1 and TRBJ2-7, with D possibly TRBD1 on 7 matching bases. TRBV23-1 is annotated as an ORF whose role is uncertain. V lost 2 bases and J lost 5, with 22 bases in between. The CDR3 consists of 17 residues. CDR3 sequence reads: CASSQRKDRRRENEQYF. CDR3 nucleotide sequence: TGCGCCAGCAGTCAAAGAAAGGACAGGCGCCGGGAGAACGAGCAGTACTTC.

This rearrangement joins TRBV19 to TRBJ1-5, with D perhaps matching TRBD1 (5 bases). Trimming stripped 4 bases from V and 2 bases from J, with 12 bases between. CDR1 and CDR2 from the germline V gene are LNHDA and SQIVND (reference sequence). The CDR3 totals 15 residues. The CDR3 region has the DNA TGTGCCAGTAGTACCCCAGCAGGGCGCAATCAGCCCCAGCATTTT. Its protein product is CASSTPAGRNQPQHF.

The table lists this clone with a few counts. The chain joins TRBV19 to TRBJ2-5; 9 bases fit TRBD2. This CDR3 spans 14 amino acids. The junction had 7 bases not matched to a gene; V was cut back by 6 bases and J by 5 bases. CDR1 and CDR2 from the germline V gene are LNHDA and SQIVND (reference sequence). The CDR3: CASRVAGAGETQYF. In DNA form, the CDR3 reads TGTGCCAGTAGGGTAGCGGGAGCCGGGGAGACCCAGTACTTC.

This chain links TRBV11-2 with TRBJ1-1, with TRBD1 as a possible D gene (5 bases). Germline V lookup: CDR1 SGHAT, CDR2 FQNNGV. This CDR3 is 14 amino acids long. Between the trimmed V and J ends, which lost 3 bases and 5 bases, there was a span of 13 bases. The CDR3 loop reads CASSLGGGWTEAFF. The CDR3 bases are TGTGCCAGCAGCTTGGGCGGGGGGTGGACTGAAGCTTTCTTT.

The genes are TRBV18 and TRBJ1-1, with 7 bases matching TRBD1. The CDR3 extends over 16 amino acids. V was pared by 3 bases and J by 1 base, with 8 bases of the junction left unmatched. Germline CDR1 reads KGHSH; CDR2 reads LQKENI. The CDR3: CASSPGQVRGNTEAFF. The CDR3 DNA follows: TGTGCCAGCTCACCCGGACAGGTCCGTGGGAACACTGAAGCTTTCTTT.

This chain uses TRBV24-1 with TRBJ2-3, with D perhaps being TRBD1 or TRBD2 (5 bases each). V was cut by 9 bases and J by 4 bases, with 10 bases left in between. Germline CDR1 is KGHDR and CDR2 is SFDVKD. There are 12 residues in the CDR3. CDR3 coding DNA: TGTGCCACCGCACAGGACTCAGATACGCAGTATTTT. It yields the protein CATAQDSDTQYF.

Points on this clone: A read error may produce the germline difference seen at one junction end. The rearrangement joins TRBV6-5 to TRBJ2-6, with D possibly matching TRBD2 (7 bases). Germline assignment: CDR1 MNHEY and CDR2 SVGAGI. The CDR3 has 16 amino acids. CDR3 loop: CASSSTGLGGANVLIF. The CDR3 DNA follows: TGTGCCAGCAGTTCCACAGGGTTGGGAGGGGCCAACGTCCTGATTTTC.

The chain is built from TRBV3-1 (or the pseudogene TRBV3-2) and TRBJ2-5; 15 bases agree with TRBD2. J gave up 2 bases and V 4 bases, and 8 bases lay outside the gene matches. This CDR3 has 18 amino acids. Germline V lookup: CDR1 LGHDT, CDR2 YNNKEL (reference sequence). This CDR3 is CASSPWTSGGAWQETQYF. The CDR3 DNA sequence: TGTGCCAGCAGCCCCTGGACTAGCGGGGGGGCCTGGCAAGAGACCCAGTACTTC.